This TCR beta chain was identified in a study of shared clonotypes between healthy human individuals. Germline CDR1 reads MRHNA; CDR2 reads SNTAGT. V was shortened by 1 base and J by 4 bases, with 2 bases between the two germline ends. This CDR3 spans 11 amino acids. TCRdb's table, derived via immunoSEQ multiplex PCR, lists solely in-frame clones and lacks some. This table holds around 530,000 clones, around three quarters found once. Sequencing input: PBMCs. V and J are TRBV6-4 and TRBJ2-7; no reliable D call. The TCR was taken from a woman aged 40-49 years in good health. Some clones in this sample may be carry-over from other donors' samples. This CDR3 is CASSDLYEQYF. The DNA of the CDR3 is TGTGCCAGCAGTGACTTGTACGAGCAGTACTTC.